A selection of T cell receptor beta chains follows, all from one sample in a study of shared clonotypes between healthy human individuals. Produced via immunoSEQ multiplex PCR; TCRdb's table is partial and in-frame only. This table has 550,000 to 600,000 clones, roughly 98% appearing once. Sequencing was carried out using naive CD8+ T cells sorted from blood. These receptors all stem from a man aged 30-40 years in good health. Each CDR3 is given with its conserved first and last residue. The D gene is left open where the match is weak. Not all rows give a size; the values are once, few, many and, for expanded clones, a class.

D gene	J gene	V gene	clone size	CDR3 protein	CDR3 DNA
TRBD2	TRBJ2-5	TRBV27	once	CASRGLAASQETQYF	TGTGCCAGCAGGGGGCTAGCGGCTTCCCAAGAGACCCAGTACTTC
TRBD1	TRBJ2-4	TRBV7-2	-	CASSLLGQLAKNIQYF	TGTGCCAGCAGCCTACTGGGACAGCTAGCCAAAAACATTCAGTACTTC
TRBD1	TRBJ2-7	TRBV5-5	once	CASSLEGTGFPYEQYF	TGTGCCAGCAGCTTGGAGGGGACAGGGTTTCCCTACGAGCAGTACTTC
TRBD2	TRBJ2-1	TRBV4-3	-	CASSQGAGGLSDEQFF	TGCGCCAGCAGCCAAGGAGCGGGAGGGTTGTCGGATGAGCAGTTCTTC
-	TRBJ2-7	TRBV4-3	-	CASSEGWAGSSYEQYF	TGCGCCAGCAGCGAAGGTTGGGCCGGCAGCTCCTACGAGCAGTACTTC
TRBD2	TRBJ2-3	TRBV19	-	CATRETSTDTQYF	TGTGCCACGCGGGAGACGAGCACAGATACGCAGTATTTT
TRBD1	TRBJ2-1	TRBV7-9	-	CASSFLTGTGFLDEQFF	TGTGCCAGCAGCTTCCTTACCGGGACAGGGTTTCTGGATGAGCAGTTCTTC
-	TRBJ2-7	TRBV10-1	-	CASSGTQAGGEQYF	TGCGCCAGCAGTGGTACTCAGGCCGGGGGCGAGCAGTACTTC
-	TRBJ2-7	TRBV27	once	CASSLRLDPSYEQYF	TGTGCCAGCAGTTTACGACTGGACCCTTCCTACGAGCAGTACTTC
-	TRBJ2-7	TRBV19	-	CASSIGYEQYF	TGTGCCAGTAGTATCGGCTACGAGCAGTACTTC
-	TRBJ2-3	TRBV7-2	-	CASSLAARGTDTQYF	TGTGCCAGCAGCTTAGCCGCCAGAGGCACAGATACGCAGTATTTT
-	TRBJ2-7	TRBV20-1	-	CIGFQPYEQYF	TGCATCGGTTTCCAACCCTACGAGCAGTACTTC
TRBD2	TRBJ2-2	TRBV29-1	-	CSATGTEGLAAKTGELFF	TGCAGCGCCACCGGGACAGAGGGACTAGCGGCTAAGACCGGGGAGCTGTTTTTT
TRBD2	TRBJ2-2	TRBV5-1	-	CASSSTVETTPSGRYTGELFF	TGCGCCAGCAGCAGTACAGTGGAGACCACTCCTAGCGGGAGATACACCGGGGAGCTGTTTTTT
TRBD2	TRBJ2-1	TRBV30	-	CAWSVGLGHYNEQFF	TGTGCCTGGAGTGTTGGACTAGGTCACTACAATGAGCAGTTCTTC
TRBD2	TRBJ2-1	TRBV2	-	CARRRESLGLNEQFF	TGTGCCAGAAGGCGGGAGAGCCTTGGCCTCAATGAGCAGTTCTTC
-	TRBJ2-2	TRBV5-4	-	CASRSSGELFF	TGTGCCAGCAGATCCTCCGGGGAGCTGTTTTTT
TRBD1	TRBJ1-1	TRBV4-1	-	CASRWTGDGNTEAFF	TGCGCCAGCAGATGGACAGGGGACGGGAACACTGAAGCTTTCTTT
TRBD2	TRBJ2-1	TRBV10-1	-	CASSSDSGRVGDEQFF	TGCGCCAGCAGTTCTGATAGCGGGAGGGTCGGCGATGAGCAGTTCTTC
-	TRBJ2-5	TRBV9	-	CASSGGGWEETQYF	TGTGCCAGCAGCGGAGGGGGGTGGGAAGAGACCCAGTACTTC
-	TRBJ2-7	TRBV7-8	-	CASSLNSYEQYF	TGTGCCAGCAGCCTAAACTCCTACGAGCAGTACTTC
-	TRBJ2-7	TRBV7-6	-	CASSSLLGAGSYEQYF	TGTGCCAGCAGTTCGCTCTTGGGCGCAGGCTCCTACGAGCAGTACTTC
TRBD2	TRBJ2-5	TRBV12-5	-	CASGLAGEETQYF	TGTGCTAGTGGTTTAGCGGGGGAAGAGACCCAGTACTTC
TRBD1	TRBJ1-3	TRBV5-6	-	CASSEQGSGNTIYF	TGTGCCAGCAGCGAACAGGGGTCTGGAAACACCATATATTTT
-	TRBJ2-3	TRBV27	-	CASSGMGQATDTQYF	TGTGCCAGCAGCGGGATGGGTCAAGCCACAGATACGCAGTATTTT
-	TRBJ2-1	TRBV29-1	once	CSVENGRRAAPYNEQFF	TGCAGCGTTGAAAACGGCCGTCGGGCTGCTCCCTACAATGAGCAGTTCTTC
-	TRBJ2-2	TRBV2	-	CASSPFNTGELFF	TGTGCCAGCAGTCCCTTTAACACCGGGGAGCTGTTTTTT
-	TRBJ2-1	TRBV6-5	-	CASSQQVLYNEQFF	TGTGCCAGCAGCCAACAGGTTCTGTACAATGAGCAGTTCTTC
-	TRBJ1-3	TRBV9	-	CASSVEQAFSGNTIYF	TGTGCCAGCAGCGTAGAACAGGCTTTCTCTGGAAACACCATATATTTT
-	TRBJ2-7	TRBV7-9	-	CASSLRGSGYEQYF	TGTGCCAGCAGTTTAAGGGGGAGTGGCTACGAGCAGTACTTC
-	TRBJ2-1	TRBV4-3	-	CASSQDWRRTGGNEQFF	TGCGCCAGCAGCCAAGATTGGCGGAGGACCGGGGGCAATGAGCAGTTCTTC
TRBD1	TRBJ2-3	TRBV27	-	CASSCRDRGTDTQYF	TGTGCCAGCAGTTGCCGGGACAGGGGGACAGATACGCAGTATTTT
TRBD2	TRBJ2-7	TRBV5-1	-	CASSPRTSGMSYEQYF	TGCGCCAGCAGCCCCCGGACTAGCGGGATGTCCTACGAGCAGTACTTC
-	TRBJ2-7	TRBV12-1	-	CASSPSPRDREYEQYF	TGTGCCAGCAGCCCATCCCCCCGGGACAGGGAATACGAGCAGTACTTC
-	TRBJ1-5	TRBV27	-	CASSLSTGPNQPQHF	TGTGCCAGCAGTTTATCTACAGGTCCCAATCAGCCCCAGCATTTT
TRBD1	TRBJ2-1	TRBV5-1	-	CASSRGQGVGNEQFF	TGCGCCAGCAGCAGGGGGCAGGGAGTTGGGAATGAGCAGTTCTTC
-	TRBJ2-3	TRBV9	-	CASSARKEGGRTDTQYF	TGTGCCAGCAGCGCGAGGAAGGAGGGGGGACGCACAGATACGCAGTATTTT
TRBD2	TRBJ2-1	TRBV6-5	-	CASSLLAGGTNEQFF	TGTGCCAGCAGCTTACTAGCGGGAGGTACCAATGAGCAGTTCTTC
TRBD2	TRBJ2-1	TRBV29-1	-	CSVELAGETEQFF	TGCAGCGTTGAACTAGCGGGAGAGACTGAGCAGTTCTTC